This TCR beta chain came from a study of T cell repertoires in ileal Crohn's disease. Study context: M0 samples are biopsies from inflamed ileum in the resection specimen.

Sequencing used immunoSEQ multiplex PCR; TCRdb keeps in-frame clones, though not all of them. Among about 17,000 clones, roughly three quarters were seen once, and the ten largest hold 4% to 5%. Comment on this clone: The antigen remains unidentified.

General study results and limits: Active smokers at surgery had more clonal expansions than non-smokers. High-frequency clones were more common in sorted CD8 than CD4 cells.

This CDR3 comprises 14 residues. V was pared by 7 bases and J by 8 bases, with 6 bases of the junction left unmatched. The germline CDR1 and CDR2 sequences are ENHRY and SYGVKD. The time point here: inflamed ileum from the surgical specimen. Eligibility required adulthood, ileal or ileocolonic Crohn's disease and indicated ileocolonic resection. Specimen: ileal tissue. The sequence came from an adult with Crohn's disease. The V gene is TRBV10-3, the J gene TRBJ2-1, with TRBD2 matching over 12 bases. The CDR3 spells CAIKASGRGYEQFF. The CDR3 DNA reads as TGTGCCATCAAGGCTAGCGGGAGGGGTTATGAGCAGTTCTTC.